The 30 T cell receptor beta chains reported below all come from one sample, sequenced in a study of beta chain features in type 1 diabetes (dated by TCRdb to about 2018). The library relied on the immunoSEQ multiplex PCR assay. The High Capacity cDNA Reverse Transcription Kit was used to reverse transcribe all of the isolated RNA, meaning that expressed TCRB transcripts were what got sequenced. TCRdb took over this immuneACCESS table, retaining in-frame rearrangements with V and J assigned. Such tables are incomplete; in checked studies, under half of the missing clones stem from an unresolved V gene, and the remainder is unexplained. In this sample the table shows roughly 310,000 clones, about 10% of which occur a single time. Clones ranked in the top ten supply just over 0.015% of the sample. Material: naive CD4+ T cells from blood. In light of the paper, this sample's cell subset or site label describes: true naive CD4+ T cells. The receptor set was obtained from a woman between 25 and 40 years old in good health.

The chain joins TRBV5-1 to TRBJ2-6, with TRBD1 matching over 9 bases. The junction had 5 bases not matched to a gene; V was cut back by 6 bases and J by 1 base. CDR1 is SGHRS, CDR2 YFSETQ, per germline. The CDR3 is 16 amino acids. The DNA for the CDR3 is TGCGCCAGCAAAGGGACAGGGTCTTCTGGGGCCAACGTCCTGACTTTC. It yields the protein CASKGTGSSGANVLTF.

V usage is TRBV6-6 and J usage is TRBJ2-7; possibly TRBD1 for D (8 bases). Germline V gene lookup returns CDR1 MNHNY and CDR2 SVGAGI (reference sequence). The CDR3 totals 14 residues. V lost 6 bases, J lost 6 bases, and 18 bases lay in between. The CDR3 DNA sequence: TGTGCCAGCAGAGCGGGACAGGCCCTATTCGAGCAGTACTTC. Protein product: CASRAGQALFEQYF.

This clone was detected only a few times. This sequence joins TRBV18 and TRBJ1-1; the D gene is possibly TRBD1 (5 bases). V lost 3 bases to trimming and J lost 11 bases, with 16 bases between them. The CDR3 has 13 residues. Germline CDR1 and CDR2: KGHSH and LQKENI. The CDR3 spells CASSPPSGGLAFF. The CDR3 coding sequence is TGTGCCAGCTCACCCCCGTCGGGGGGACTTGCTTTCTTT.

J is TRBJ2-7 and V is TRBV27, with 8 nucleotides matching TRBD1. Germline values: CDR1 MNHEY, CDR2 SMNVEV (reference sequence). J gave up 4 bases and V 5 bases, and 13 bases lay outside the gene matches. The CDR3 covers 16 residues. The CDR3 sequence: CASSALFSGGSYEQYF. The CDR3 region has the DNA TGTGCCAGCAGTGCTCTTTTCTCAGGGGGCTCGTACGAGCAGTACTTC.

The genes are TRBV10-3 and TRBJ2-5; 8 bases line up with TRBD1. Germline V gene sequence: CDR1 ENHRY, CDR2 SYGVKD. V was clipped by 3 bases and J by 4 bases; unmatched bases: 1. The CDR3 is 13 residues long. The CDR3 sequence is CAISEGQGETQYF. CDR3 DNA: TGTGCCATCAGTGAAGGACAGGGAGAGACCCAGTACTTC.

This clone was counted only a few times. The chain employs TRBV5-8 and TRBJ2-1; 13 bases map to TRBD2. The CDR3 sequence is 15 residues long. Germline CDR1 SGHTS, CDR2 YDEGEE. With V trimmed by 3 bases and J by 6 bases, 3 bases remained unmatched. The CDR3 reads CASSSGLAGANEQFF. The DNA for the CDR3 is TGTGCCAGCAGCTCCGGACTAGCGGGAGCCAATGAGCAGTTCTTC.

The chain couples TRBV7-9 to TRBJ1-3; a weak D match, TRBD1 (5 bases). This CDR3 is 18 amino acids long. Trimming took 7 bases from V and 7 from J, leaving 29 bases between them. CDR1 and CDR2 (germline): SEHNR, FQNEAQ (reference sequence). This CDR3 is CASIADIPALGRENTIYF. CDR3 nucleotide sequence: TGTGCCAGCATCGCGGACATCCCCGCTCTAGGGAGGGAGAACACCATATATTTT.

In its sample, this clone was seen a few times. This chain uses TRBV29-1 with TRBJ1-5; the match to TRBD1 covers 8 bases. Germline lookup yields CDR1 SQVTM and CDR2 ANQGSEA. V trimming: 5 bases; J trimming: 6 bases; junction bases outside the gene matches: 3. The CDR3 has 12 residues. The chain's CDR3 is CSVSTGVQPQHF. In DNA form, the CDR3 reads TGCAGCGTTTCGACAGGGGTTCAGCCCCAGCATTTT.

This clone was picked up a small number of times. The chain uses TRBV19 and TRBJ2-5; 9 positions match TRBD2. CDR1 and CDR2 (germline): LNHDA, SQIVND (reference sequence). V lost 6 bases, J lost 2 bases, and 7 bases stayed unmatched. This CDR3 has 15 residues. CDR3 protein: CASSSVAGVQETQYF. In nucleotides, the CDR3 is TGTGCCAGTAGCTCCGTAGCGGGAGTTCAAGAGACCCAGTACTTC. The entire variable domain, with the rest obtained from reference TRBV19 and TRBJ2-5, is as follows: DGGITQSPKYLFRKEGQNVTLSCEQNLNHDAMYWYRQDPGQGLRLIYYSQIVNDFQKGDIAEGYSVSREKKESFPLTVTSAQKNPTAFYLCASSSVAGVQETQYFGPGTRLLVL.

V is TRBV27 and J is TRBJ2-6; TRBD1 agrees at 9 bases. CDR1 MNHEY and CDR2 SMNVEV come from the germline V gene (reference sequence). The CDR3 consists of 17 residues. V gave up 7 bases and J gave up 2 bases; unmatched junction bases: 9. The CDR3 nucleotides are TGTGCCAGCATGTCGGGACAGGGATTAGCTGGGGCCAACGTCCTGACTTTC. Translating it yields CASMSGQGLAGANVLTF.

This chain uses TRBV9 with TRBJ2-1, with TRBD2 matching 9 bases. The CDR3 consists of 17 residues. The V segment lost 0 bases and the J segment 0 bases; nucleotides outside the gene matches: 4. CDR1 is SGDLS and CDR2 is YYNGEE in the germline V gene. CDR3 loop: CASSVDLAGHSYNEQFF. CDR3 in DNA: TGTGCCAGCAGCGTAGACCTAGCGGGACACTCCTACAATGAGCAGTTCTTC.

This chain joins TRBV7-6 and TRBJ1-1; D is undetermined. V lost 3 bases to trimming and J lost 0 bases, with 5 bases between them. CDR1 and CDR2 (germline): SGHVS, FNYEAQ. This CDR3 spans 13 amino acids. In nucleotides, the CDR3 is TGTGCCAGCAGCTTCAGGATGAACACTGAAGCTTTCTTT. This translates into CASSFRMNTEAFF.

The chain recombines TRBV7-3 with TRBJ2-1; 10 bases match TRBD1. Germline values: CDR1 SGHTA, CDR2 FQGTGA. V lost 0 bases, J lost 6 bases, and 2 bases stayed unmatched. CDR3 length: 15 amino acids. The CDR3 DNA reads as TGTGCCAGCAGCTTAACCGGGACAGGGGCCAATGAGCAGTTCTTC. Translating it yields CASSLTGTGANEQFF.

The chain couples TRBV5-4 to TRBJ2-5; weak D call: TRBD1 (5 bases). The CDR3 length is 15 residues. Germline values: CDR1 SGHNT, CDR2 YYREEE (reference sequence). V lost 1 base and J lost 3, with 13 bases in between. CDR3 loop: CASSLTARVKETQYF. In DNA, the CDR3 is TGTGCCAGCAGCTTGACGGCCAGGGTAAAAGAGACCCAGTACTTC.

This clone came up a few times. This chain uses TRBV7-6 with TRBJ2-2, with a tentative D call TRBD2 (6 bases). CDR1 is SGHVS and CDR2 is FNYEAQ in the germline V gene. V gave up 5 bases and J gave up 2 bases, with 9 bases separating them. The CDR3 has 14 residues. Written as DNA, the CDR3 is TGTGCCAGCAGCGAAACTAGCAACACCGGGGAGCTGTTTTTT. Protein product: CASSETSNTGELFF.

The V gene is TRBV5-4, the J gene TRBJ2-7; tentative D call: TRBD1 (6 bases). With the DNA end fitting TRBJ2-5 better, the J assignment may be wrong. The germline V gene encodes CDR1 SGHNT and CDR2 YYREEE (reference sequence). The CDR3 is made up of 15 amino acids. CDR3 DNA sequence: TGTGCCAGCAGCTTCCGGGACATCAGCCAAGAGACCCAGTACTTC. Residues: CASSFRDISQETQYF.

This clone occurred a few times. The chain joins TRBV7-9 to TRBJ2-1; no clear D. V gave up 5 bases and J gave up 1 base, with 15 bases separating them. CDR1 is SEHNR and CDR2 is FQNEAQ in the germline V gene (reference sequence). CDR3 length equals 16 residues. The CDR3 here is CASSATPRRSYNEQFF. CDR3 coding DNA: TGTGCCAGCAGCGCTACCCCTAGAAGATCCTACAATGAGCAGTTCTTC.

This clone was seen a few times. J is TRBJ2-7 and V is TRBV5-4, with TRBD2 as a possible D gene (5 bases). CDR1 is SGHNT and CDR2 is YYREEE in the germline V gene (reference sequence). The CDR3 length is 13 residues. V gave up 4 bases and J gave up 5 bases, with 13 bases separating them. CDR3 sequence (DNA): TGTGCCAGCAGCAGCCCACGGGGTAACGAGCAGTACTTC. Amino acids: CASSSPRGNEQYF.

The rearrangement joins TRBV4-3 to TRBJ1-5; D not certain. The CDR3 length is 14 residues. Germline loops: CDR1 LGHNA, CDR2 YSLEER. Trimming pared 1 base from V and 0 bases from J, leaving 4 bases between. The CDR3 sequence is CASSQGSSNQPQHF. DNA of the CDR3: TGCGCCAGCAGCCAAGGCAGTAGCAATCAGCCCCAGCATTTT.

In its sample, this clone was seen a few times. This rearrangement joins TRBV2 to TRBJ2-7; 10 nucleotides agree with TRBD1. CDR1 and CDR2 from the germline V gene are SNHLY and FYNNEI. Trimming removed 6 bases from V and 3 bases from J; junction bases left unmatched: 5. This CDR3 has 14 amino acids. The CDR3 coding sequence is TGTGCCAGCAGCAGGGACAGGGGAAACTACGAGCAGTACTTC. Its protein is CASSRDRGNYEQYF.

The rearrangement links TRBV28 to TRBJ2-5, with D possibly TRBD1 on 5 matching bases. In germline, CDR1 is MDHEN, CDR2 SYDVKM. The V and J ends lost 2 bases and 1 base respectively, with 8 bases between them. The length of the CDR3 is 14 residues. The DNA of the CDR3 is TGTGCCAGCAGTTTAACGACAGTCCAAGAGACCCAGTACTTC. Its translation: CASSLTTVQETQYF.

V and J are TRBV2 and TRBJ1-1; TRBD1 agrees at 9 bases. Germline-derived CDR1 and CDR2 are SNHLY and FYNNEI. CDR3 length equals 13 residues. The trim removed 4 bases at V and 5 bases at J, leaving 2 bases unmatched. CDR3 nucleotides: TGTGCCAGCAGTGGACAGGGGGAAACTGAAGCTTTCTTT. Residues: CASSGQGETEAFF.

There are a few counts of this clone. The chain recombines TRBV29-1 with TRBJ1-2; D gene unclear. Germline values: CDR1 SQVTM, CDR2 ANQGSEA. Trimming stripped 4 bases from V and 2 bases from J, with 14 bases between. This CDR3 has 14 residues. CDR3 coding DNA: TGCAGCGTTGCATCGTCGGGGTACAACTATGGCTACACCTTC. Translation gives CSVASSGYNYGYTF.

The rearrangement links TRBV29-1 to TRBJ2-6; possible D gene TRBD2, 6 bases. Germline lookup yields CDR1 SQVTM and CDR2 ANQGSEA. Deletions cut 3 bases from V and 2 bases from J, with 8 bases between. The CDR3 spans 14 residues. For the CDR3, the DNA is TGCAGCGTTGACGCGGGGACTGGGGCCAACGTCCTGACTTTC. Residues: CSVDAGTGANVLTF.

V is TRBV28 and J is TRBJ2-2; 9 nucleotides align to TRBD2. In germline, CDR1 is MDHEN, CDR2 SYDVKM. The length of the CDR3 is 15 residues. With V trimmed by 3 bases and J by 4 bases, 3 bases remained unmatched. The CDR3 region is CASSFRREGTGELFF. CDR3 bases: TGTGCCAGCAGTTTTCGGCGGGAGGGCACCGGGGAGCTGTTTTTT.

The V and J genes are TRBV7-8 and TRBJ2-5; perhaps TRBD1 as D (5 bases). Trimming removed 3 bases from V and 5 bases from J, with 10 bases in between. Germline lookup yields CDR1 SGHVS and CDR2 FQNEAQ. This CDR3 has 13 residues. The CDR3 nucleotides read TGTGCCAGCAGCTTTCAGGGTCGTGAGACCCAGTACTTC. Translation gives CASSFQGRETQYF. Supplemented by reference TRBV7-8 and TRBJ2-5, the full variable domain reads GAGVSQSPRYKVAKRGQDVALRCDPISGHVSLFWYQQALGQGPEFLTYFQNEAQLDKSGLPSDRFFAERPEGSVSTLKIQRTQQEDSAVYLCASSFQGRETQYFGPGTRLLVL.

The chain carries TRBV28 and TRBJ2-5; D may be TRBD2 (6 bases). V was cut by 6 bases and J by 2 bases, with 13 bases left in between. This CDR3 comprises 14 residues. From germline, CDR1 is MDHEN and CDR2 SYDVKM. Here the CDR3 reads CASSSGLVQETQYF. The CDR3, as DNA: TGTGCCAGCAGCTCGGGACTCGTGCAAGAGACCCAGTACTTC.

The V call is TRBV9, the J call TRBJ2-7; 9 nucleotides line up with TRBD2. Germline loops: CDR1 SGDLS, CDR2 YYNGEE. The CDR3 spans 16 residues. V shed 4 bases and J 3 bases; nucleotides not matched to a gene: 11. CDR3 loop: CASSSSWVAGVYEQYF. The CDR3 DNA follows: TGTGCCAGCAGCTCATCTTGGGTAGCGGGAGTCTACGAGCAGTACTTC.

This clone was observed a few times. This rearrangement joins TRBV11-2 to TRBJ2-3; weak D call: TRBD2 (7 bases). CDR3 length equals 14 residues. V was shortened by 5 bases and J by 4 bases, with 13 bases between the two germline ends. Germline assignment: CDR1 SGHAT and CDR2 FQNNGV. This chain's CDR3 is CASSGPGGADTQYF. The CDR3 DNA is TGTGCCAGCAGCGGACCGGGGGGCGCAGATACGCAGTATTTT.

The chain employs TRBV9 and TRBJ2-3; TRBD1 matches 7 bases. The CDR3 totals 16 residues. Germline CDR1 and CDR2: SGDLS and YYNGEE. The V gene end was trimmed by 0 bases and the J gene end by 0 bases; junction bases not matched to a gene: 4. CDR3: CASSVGTGSSTDTQYF. The CDR3 DNA follows: TGTGCCAGCAGCGTAGGGACAGGATCAAGCACAGATACGCAGTATTTT.